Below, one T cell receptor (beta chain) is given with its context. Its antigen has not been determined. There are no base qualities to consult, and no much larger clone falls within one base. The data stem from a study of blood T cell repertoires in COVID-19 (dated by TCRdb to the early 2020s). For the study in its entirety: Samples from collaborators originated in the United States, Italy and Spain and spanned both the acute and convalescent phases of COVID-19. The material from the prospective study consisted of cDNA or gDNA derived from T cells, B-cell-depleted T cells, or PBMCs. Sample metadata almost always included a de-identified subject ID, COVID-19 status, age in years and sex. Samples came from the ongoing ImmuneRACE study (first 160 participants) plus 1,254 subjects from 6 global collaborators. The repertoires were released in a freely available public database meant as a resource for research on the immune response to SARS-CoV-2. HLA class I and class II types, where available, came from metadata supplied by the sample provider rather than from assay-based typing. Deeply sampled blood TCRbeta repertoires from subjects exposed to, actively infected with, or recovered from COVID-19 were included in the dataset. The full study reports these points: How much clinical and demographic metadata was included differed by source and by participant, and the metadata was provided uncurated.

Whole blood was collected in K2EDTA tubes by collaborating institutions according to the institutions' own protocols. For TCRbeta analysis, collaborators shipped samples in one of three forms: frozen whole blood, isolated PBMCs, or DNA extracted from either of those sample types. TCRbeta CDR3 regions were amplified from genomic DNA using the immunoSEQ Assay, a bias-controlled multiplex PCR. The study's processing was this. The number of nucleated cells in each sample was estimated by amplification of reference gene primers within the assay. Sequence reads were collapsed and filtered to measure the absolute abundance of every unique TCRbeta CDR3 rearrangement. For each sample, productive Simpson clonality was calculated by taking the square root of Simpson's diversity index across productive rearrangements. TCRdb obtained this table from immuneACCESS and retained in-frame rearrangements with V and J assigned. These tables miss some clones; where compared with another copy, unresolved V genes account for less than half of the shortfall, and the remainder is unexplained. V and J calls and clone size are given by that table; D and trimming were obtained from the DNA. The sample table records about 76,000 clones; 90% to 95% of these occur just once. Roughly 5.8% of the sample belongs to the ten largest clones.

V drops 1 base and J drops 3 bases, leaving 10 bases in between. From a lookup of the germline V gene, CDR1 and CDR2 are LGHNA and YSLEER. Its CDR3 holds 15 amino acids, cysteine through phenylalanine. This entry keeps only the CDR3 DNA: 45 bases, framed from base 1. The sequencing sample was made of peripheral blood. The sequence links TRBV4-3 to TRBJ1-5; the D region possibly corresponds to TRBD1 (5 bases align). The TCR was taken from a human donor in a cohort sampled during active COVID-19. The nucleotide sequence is TGCGCCAGCAGCCAAGTTCTAGGGGTCAATCAGCCCCAGCATTTT. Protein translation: CASSQVLGVNQPQHF.